The 13 T cell receptor beta chains in this list originate from one sample, sequenced in a study of cytomegalovirus exposure and HLA in healthy donors. Use of 60 Vbeta and 13 Jbeta primers characterized the PCR. Libraries were prepared by immunoSEQ multiplex PCR; TCRdb keeps only in-frame clonotypes and omits some of them. Counted here are 150,000 to 200,000 clones, approximately 84% occurring once; the ten biggest clones make up roughly 5.2%. The sequencing input was PBMCs. The receptors come from a girl between 5 and 17 years old in good health and CMV-seropositive.

This clone has only one observation. This chain joins TRBV13 and TRBJ2-5; tentative D call: TRBD1 (6 bases). Germline V gives CDR1 PRHDT, CDR2 FYEKMQ (reference sequence). The CDR3 sequence is 19 residues long. V was pared by 2 bases and J by 1 base, with 23 bases between. This CDR3 is CASSLYLRGYNDSQETQYF. The CDR3 nucleotides are TGTGCCAGCAGCTTATATCTCAGGGGATATAATGACAGCCAAGAGACCCAGTACTTC.

The V and J genes are TRBV30 and TRBJ1-1; D remains ambiguous. V lost 5 bases to trimming and J lost 5 bases, with 12 bases between them. In germline, CDR1 is GTSNPN, CDR2 SVGIG (reference sequence). This CDR3 comprises 12 residues. In DNA form, the CDR3 reads TGTGCCTGGTCAATACGGGTAACTGAAGCTTTCTTT. It encodes CAWSIRVTEAFF. The complete variable domain, with remaining parts taken from reference TRBV30 and TRBJ1-1, reads SQTIHQWPATLVQPVGSPLSLECTVEGTSNPNLYWYRQAAGRGLQLLFYSVGIGQISSEVPQNLSASRPQDRQFILSSKKLLLSDSGFYLCAWSIRVTEAFFGQGTRLTVV.

This chain joins TRBV4-1 and TRBJ1-2; TRBD1 is a possible D gene (6 bases). This CDR3 region has 15 residues. Germline lookup yields CDR1 MGHRA and CDR2 YSYEKL. The ends were cut back, 0 bases at V and 5 bases at J, with 13 bases in the middle. In DNA form, the CDR3 reads TGCGCCAGCAGCCAAGACCCGACAGGCGTATATGGCTACACCTTC. As protein: CASSQDPTGVYGYTF.

The chain has TRBV11-2 and TRBJ2-2; 11 nucleotides align to TRBD2. The V gene end was trimmed by 5 bases and the J gene end by 1 base; junction bases not matched to a gene: 9. Germline V CDR1 and CDR2: SGHAT, FQNNGV. The CDR3 covers 18 residues. The CDR3 DNA follows: TGTGCCAGCAGCCGGACTAGCGGGCCATTCGGGAACACCGGGGAGCTGTTTTTT. It yields the protein CASSRTSGPFGNTGELFF.

The rearrangement uses TRBV13 and TRBJ2-7, with unresolved D. Trimming stripped 0 bases from V and 5 bases from J, with 14 bases between. CDR3 size: 15 residues. The V gene's germline CDR1 is PRHDT and CDR2 FYEKMQ (reference sequence). The CDR3 protein is CASSLGVSWFDEQYF. CDR3 in DNA: TGTGCCAGCAGCTTAGGGGTCAGTTGGTTTGACGAGCAGTACTTC.

The V gene is TRBV7-9, the J gene TRBJ2-3; D might be TRBD1 (5 bases). V lost 4 bases to trimming and J lost 5 bases, with 10 bases between them. Germline CDR1 reads SEHNR; CDR2 reads FQNEAQ (reference sequence). The CDR3 is 13 amino acids. The CDR3 loop is CASSYFQGDTQYF. The CDR3 DNA follows: TGTGCCAGCAGCTATTTCCAGGGAGATACGCAGTATTTT.

The chain employs TRBV5-4 and TRBJ1-1, with D perhaps TRBD1 (5 bases). The CDR3 consists of 13 residues. V lost 3 bases and J 2 bases, leaving 8 bases between the germline ends. CDR1 SGHNT and CDR2 YYREEE come from the germline V gene (reference sequence). CDR3 residues: CASSWTHNTEAFF. CDR3 DNA sequence: TGTGCCAGCAGCTGGACACACAACACTGAAGCTTTCTTT.

The chain joins TRBV28 to TRBJ1-3; a weak D match, TRBD1 (6 bases). The CDR3 is 14 residues long. Trimming cost V 6 bases and J 0 bases, with 9 bases left between them. CDR1 is MDHEN and CDR2 is SYDVKM in the germline V gene. The CDR3 spells CASSLGGSGNTIYF. The CDR3 DNA reads as TGTGCCAGCAGCCTAGGGGGCTCTGGAAACACCATATATTTT.

This clone has only a few counts. The CDR3 sequence is CASSPKRATDTQYF. DNA for the CDR3: TGTGCCAGCTCACCCAAGAGGGCCACAGATACGCAGTATTTT. The V and J genes are TRBV18 and TRBJ2-3; tentative D call: TRBD2 (5 bases). Trimming left V 3 bases short and J 2 bases short, with 9 bases between. The CDR3 loop spans 14 amino acids. The germline V gene encodes CDR1 KGHSH and CDR2 LQKENI.

This chain connects TRBV7-2 to TRBJ2-1; no reliable D call. The CDR3 runs to 15 residues. The V gene lost 1 base and the J gene lost 4 bases, with 11 bases spanning the gap. Germline CDR1 and CDR2: SGHTA and FQGNSA. The CDR3 region is CASSLDSTEYNEQFF. The CDR3 nucleotides read TGTGCCAGCAGCTTAGACTCCACAGAATACAATGAGCAGTTCTTC.

The gene calls are TRBV4-1 and TRBJ1-5, with D possibly being TRBD1 (5 bases). Between the trimmed V and J ends, which lost 1 base and 6 bases, there was a span of 13 bases. Germline assignment: CDR1 MGHRA and CDR2 YSYEKL. This CDR3 contains 15 residues. The CDR3 nucleotides are TGCGCCAGCAGCCAAGGTCGGGGGAATCGTCAGCCCCAGCATTTT. Translating gives CASSQGRGNRQPQHF.

The rearrangement joins TRBV18 to TRBJ2-7, with 7 positions matching TRBD2. Trimming removed 5 bases from V and 2 bases from J; junction bases left unmatched: 9. Germline V CDR1 and CDR2: KGHSH, LQKENI. CDR3 length equals 15 residues. The chain's CDR3 is CASSNRGVQAYEQYF. The CDR3 region has the DNA TGTGCCAGCTCAAACCGGGGGGTCCAGGCCTACGAGCAGTACTTC.

This chain joins TRBV4-1 and TRBJ2-7; D not certain. CDR3 length equals 16 residues. V lost 0 bases and J 4 bases, leaving 16 bases between the germline ends. Germline V CDR1 and CDR2: MGHRA, YSYEKL. As DNA, the CDR3 is TGCGCCAGCAGCCAAGAAAGGCTGTCAGGTGGTTACGAGCAGTACTTC. Translating gives CASSQERLSGGYEQYF.